This T cell receptor (beta chain) was captured by sequencing in a study of blood T cell repertoires in COVID-19. Study information: Collection of acute and convalescent COVID-19 samples took place in the United States, Italy and Spain. Sources were T cells, B-cell-depleted T cells, or PBMCs; the material itself was cDNA or gDNA.

Original processing methods: Nucleated cell number was recorded as an estimate derived from reference gene primer amplification. Measured with immunoSEQ multiplex PCR; TCRdb has only the in-frame clones, and not every one. V and J calls and clone size are those listed in that table; D and trimming were worked out from the DNA. The table includes more than 85,000 clones, over 85% detected once. The germline CDR1 and CDR2 sequences are SGHAT and FQNNGV. This CDR3 contains 15 residues. The V gene lost 5 bases and the J gene lost 2 bases, with 13 bases spanning the gap. This clonotype was sampled from a man between 65 and 79 years old with acute or convalescent COVID-19. The rearrangement uses TRBV11-2 and TRBJ2-1; weak D call: TRBD1 (6 bases). Sequencing was done on a sample of peripheral blood. CDR3 sequence: CASSPQGTAYNEQFF. The CDR3 region has the DNA TGTGCCAGCAGCCCCCAGGGGACGGCCTACAATGAGCAGTTCTTC.